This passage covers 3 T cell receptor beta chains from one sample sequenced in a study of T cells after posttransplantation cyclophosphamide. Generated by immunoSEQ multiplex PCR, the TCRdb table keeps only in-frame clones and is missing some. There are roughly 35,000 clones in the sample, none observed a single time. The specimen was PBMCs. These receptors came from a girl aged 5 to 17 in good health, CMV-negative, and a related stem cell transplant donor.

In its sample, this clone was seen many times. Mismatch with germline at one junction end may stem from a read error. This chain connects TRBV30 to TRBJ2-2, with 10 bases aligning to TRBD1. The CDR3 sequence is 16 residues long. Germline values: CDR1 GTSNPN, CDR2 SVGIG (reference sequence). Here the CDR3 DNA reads TGTGCCGGGAGCCCCCCGGGACAGGGGTCCGCCGGGGAGCTGTTTTTT. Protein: CAGSPPGQGSAGELFF.

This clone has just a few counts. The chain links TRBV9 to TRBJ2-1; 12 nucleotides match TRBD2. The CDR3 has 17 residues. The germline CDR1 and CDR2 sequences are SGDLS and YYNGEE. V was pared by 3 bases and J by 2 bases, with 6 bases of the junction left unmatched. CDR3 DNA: TGTGCCAGCAGCGCACTGACTAGCGGGAGCCCCTACAATGAGCAGTTCTTC. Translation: CASSALTSGSPYNEQFF.

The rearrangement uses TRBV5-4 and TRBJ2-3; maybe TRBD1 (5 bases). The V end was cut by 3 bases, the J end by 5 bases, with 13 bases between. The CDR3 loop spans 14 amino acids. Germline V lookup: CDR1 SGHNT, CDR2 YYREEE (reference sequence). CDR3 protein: CASSWGPREDTQYF. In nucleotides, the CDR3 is TGTGCCAGCAGCTGGGGCCCCAGGGAAGATACGCAGTATTTT. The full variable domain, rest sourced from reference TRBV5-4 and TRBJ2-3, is ETGVTQSPTHLIKTRGQQVTLRCSSQSGHNTVSWYQQALGQGPQFIFQYYREEENGRGNFPPRFSGLQFPNYSSELNVNALELDDSALYLCASSWGPREDTQYFGPGTRLTVL.